The 8 T cell receptor beta chains reported below all come from one sample, sequenced in a study of patients and donors after allogeneic stem cell transplantation. Using its own MiXCR run on the RT-PCR reads, TCRdb lists one record per CDR3 protein. The table includes 150,000 to 250,000 distinct CDR3 sequences, roughly two fifths detected once. The sequenced sample was blood, either unsorted or a sorted T cell fraction (not recorded which). The source of these receptors is a human donor who was either an allogeneic HSCT recipient or a stem cell or donor lymphocyte infusion donor (not recorded which). It is not recorded whose cells these are; they may come from a transplant donor.

The chain carries TRBV4-1 and TRBJ2-2, with D possibly TRBD2 on 6 matching bases. Germline V gives CDR1 MGHRA, CDR2 YSYEKL. The CDR3 totals 14 residues. V lost 4 bases to trimming and J lost 5 bases, with 11 bases between them. The CDR3 sequence: CASSRGDPTGELFF. Here the CDR3 DNA reads TGCGCCAGCAGCCGCGGGGACCCTACCGGGGAGCTGTTTTTT.

This clonotype came up many times. This sequence joins TRBV9 and TRBJ1-2; D is undetermined. The CDR3 is made up of 17 amino acids. CDR1 SGDLS and CDR2 YYNGEE come from the germline V gene. Deletions cut 1 base from V and 1 base from J, with 17 bases between. DNA of the CDR3: TGTGCCAGCAGCGTAACCCCCACGGGAGACTTTAACTATGGCTACACCTTC. It encodes CASSVTPTGDFNYGYTF.

The rearrangement links TRBV24-1 to TRBJ2-1; tentatively, D is TRBD1 (5 bases). Germline V gene lookup returns CDR1 KGHDR and CDR2 SFDVKD. Trimming took 2 bases from V and 7 from J, leaving 8 bases between them. This CDR3 has 13 amino acids. For the CDR3, the DNA is TGTGCCACCAGTGATTCAGGGTGGAATGAGCAGTTCTTC. The encoded protein is CATSDSGWNEQFF.

The chain links TRBV12-3 or TRBV12-4 to TRBJ2-1; 8 positions agree with TRBD1. V shed 6 bases, J shed 4 bases, and the junction held 8 bases outside the gene matches. This CDR3 comprises 15 residues. Here the CDR3 reads CASSWDRDRYNEQFF. CDR3 nucleotides: TGTGCCAGCAGCTGGGACCGGGACAGGTACAATGAGCAGTTCTTC.

V gene TRBV9 combines with J gene TRBJ1-2; 9 bases are a match to TRBD1. Germline CDR1 is SGDLS and CDR2 is YYNGEE. V was clipped by 0 bases and J by 11 bases; unmatched bases: 8. The CDR3 runs 14 residues. CDR3 nucleotide sequence: TGTGCCAGCAGCGTAGAAAACAGGGGGCCGGGTTACACCTTC. Translation: CASSVENRGPGYTF.

The chain combines TRBV4-3 with TRBJ2-7, with D perhaps TRBD1 or TRBD2 (5 bases each). V dropped 0 bases and J dropped 6 bases, with 15 bases sitting between them. CDR1 LGHNA and CDR2 YSLEER come from the germline V gene. The CDR3 totals 15 residues. The CDR3 sequence is CASSQDRDGPSEQYF. The CDR3, as DNA: TGCGCCAGCAGCCAAGACAGGGACGGACCCTCCGAGCAGTACTTC.

This clonotype has more than one count but fewer than ten. V gene TRBV2 combines with J gene TRBJ1-1, with D hard to call. Germline V gene sequence: CDR1 SNHLY, CDR2 FYNNEI. V was clipped by 6 bases and J by 0 bases, with 17 bases between them. This CDR3 region has 16 residues. The CDR3 reads CASSREMTIMNTEAFF. CDR3 DNA sequence: TGTGCCAGCAGCCGAGAAATGACAATTATGAACACTGAAGCTTTCTTT.

The rearrangement links TRBV7-8 to TRBJ1-4; a possible D gene is TRBD1 (5 bases). The V and J ends lost 8 bases and 7 bases respectively, with 5 bases between them. The CDR3 is made up of 10 amino acids. In germline, CDR1 is SGHVS, CDR2 FQNEAQ. CDR3 amino acids: CASGGEKLFF. CDR3 sequence (DNA): TGTGCCAGCGGGGGTGAAAAACTGTTTTTT. The variable domain in full, with the rest retrieved from reference TRBV7-8 and TRBJ1-4, is GAGVSQSPRYKVAKRGQDVALRCDPISGHVSLFWYQQALGQGPEFLTYFQNEAQLDKSGLPSDRFFAERPEGSVSTLKIQRTQQEDSAVYLCASGGEKLFFGSGTQLSVL.